Shown below are 25 T cell receptor beta chains from a single sample sequenced in a study of T cell repertoires in ileal Crohn's disease. Sequencing used immunoSEQ multiplex PCR; TCRdb keeps in-frame clones, though not all of them. This sample yields approximately 5,000 clones, of which roughly 79% are seen a single time; about 5.9% belongs to the top ten. The sample taken for sequencing was ileal tissue. All receptors come from an adult with Crohn's disease.

This clone was counted only a few times. This chain connects TRBV5-1 to TRBJ1-1, with D perhaps matching TRBD1 (6 bases). V lost 3 bases and J lost 2, with 17 bases in between. Germline-derived CDR1 and CDR2 are SGHRS and YFSETQ. This CDR3 spans 16 amino acids. CDR3 sequence (DNA): TGCGCCAGCAGCTCAAACATTGGGACACTAAACACTGAAGCTTTCTTT. It specifies CASSSNIGTLNTEAFF.

J is TRBJ1-1 and V is TRBV19; a possible D gene is TRBD1 (5 bases). The CDR3 consists of 13 residues. Per germline, CDR1 LNHDA and CDR2 SQIVND (reference sequence). V lost 7 bases and J 6 bases, leaving 15 bases between the germline ends. As DNA, the CDR3 is TGTGCCAGTATACGGCAGGGCGAACCTGAAGCTTTCTTT. Protein sequence: CASIRQGEPEAFF.

The chain is built from TRBV5-1 and TRBJ1-1, with 7 bases matching TRBD1. V lost 4 bases to trimming and J lost 1 base; unmatched junction nucleotides: 7. The CDR3 sequence is 15 residues long. Germline V CDR1 and CDR2: SGHRS, YFSETQ. The CDR3 region is CASSSLAGGNTEAFF. The DNA of the CDR3 is TGCGCCAGCAGCAGCCTAGCAGGGGGGAACACTGAAGCTTTCTTT.

This clone has a handful of counts. The chain is built from TRBV23-1 and TRBJ2-5; 7 nucleotides line up with TRBD1. TRBV23-1 is reported as an ORF; its role is uncertain. The CDR3 extends over 11 amino acids. The trim removed 9 bases at V and 5 bases at J, leaving 3 bases unmatched. The CDR3: CASTGVETQYF. Written as DNA, the CDR3 is TGCGCCAGTACAGGGGTGGAGACCCAGTACTTC.

Only a few counts were recorded for this clone. The chain has TRBV5-1 and TRBJ2-3, with 8 bases aligning to TRBD2. The CDR3 loop spans 15 amino acids. V shed 1 base, J shed 5 bases, and the junction held 6 bases outside the gene matches. Per the germline V gene, CDR1 is SGHRS and CDR2 is YFSETQ. This CDR3 is CASSLYGRGGDTQYF. The DNA of the CDR3 is TGCGCCAGCAGCTTGTACGGGAGGGGGGGAGATACGCAGTATTTT.

The genes are TRBV28 and TRBJ1-2, with D possibly TRBD1 on 5 matching bases. Germline lookup yields CDR1 MDHEN and CDR2 SYDVKM. The CDR3 consists of 16 residues. Trimming removed 5 bases from V and 3 bases from J, with 19 bases in between. CDR3 bases: TGTGCCAGCAGTCCACAGACGGGACTTTCCTACTATGGCTACACCTTC. Its protein is CASSPQTGLSYYGYTF.

The chain is built from TRBV18 and TRBJ1-2; maybe TRBD1 (6 bases). In germline, CDR1 is KGHSH, CDR2 LQKENI. Trimming cost V 3 bases and J 5 bases, with 10 bases left between them. The CDR3 totals 13 residues. CDR3 coding DNA: TGTGCCAGCTCACCGGACAGTACGTATGGCTACACCTTC. Its translation: CASSPDSTYGYTF.

The chain recombines TRBV5-1 with TRBJ2-1; the match to TRBD2 covers 8 bases. Germline V gene data show CDR1 as SGHRS and CDR2 as YFSETQ. V gave up 1 base and J gave up 1 base; unmatched junction bases: 13. CDR3 length equals 19 residues. CDR3 sequence reads: CASSLLGRAAGGSYNEQFF. The CDR3 region has the DNA TGCGCCAGCAGCTTGTTGGGCAGGGCGGCGGGAGGATCCTACAATGAGCAGTTCTTC. Full variable domain (rest looked up from reference TRBV5-1 and TRBJ2-1): KAGVTQTPRYLIKTRGQQVTLSCSPISGHRSVSWYQQTPGQGLQFLFEYFSETQRNKGNFPGRFSGRQFSNSRSEMNVSTLELGDSALYLCASSLLGRAAGGSYNEQFFGPGTRLTVL.

This clone was observed a single time. The V and J genes are TRBV5-4 and TRBJ2-6, with D possibly being TRBD1 (6 bases). The CDR3 is 15 amino acids. Per germline, CDR1 SGHNT and CDR2 YYREEE (reference sequence). V lost 2 bases to trimming and J lost 3 bases, with 9 bases between them. CDR3 region: CASSLTGFGANVLTF. The CDR3 nucleotides are TGTGCCAGCAGCTTAACAGGGTTTGGGGCCAACGTCCTGACTTTC.

This clone was picked up one time. This chain joins TRBV5-1 and TRBJ1-3; D gene unclear. CDR3 size: 16 residues. The V gene's germline CDR1 is SGHRS and CDR2 YFSETQ. With 4 bases removed from V and 0 bases from J, the gap between germline ends came to 14 bases. Here the CDR3 reads CASSGSGSSSGNTIYF. The CDR3 DNA reads TGCGCCAGCAGCGGCTCGGGTTCGAGCTCTGGAAACACCATATATTTT.

V is TRBV5-4 and J is TRBJ1-2; 7 nucleotides agree with TRBD1. The V segment lost 4 bases and the J segment 4 bases; nucleotides outside the gene matches: 7. This CDR3 region has 14 residues. Germline CDR1 is SGHNT and CDR2 is YYREEE (reference sequence). The CDR3 region is CASSPGQDLYGYTF. The CDR3 DNA follows: TGTGCCAGCAGCCCCGGACAGGACCTCTATGGCTACACCTTC.

The chain uses TRBV6-5 and TRBJ2-3, with TRBD2 identical over 15 bases. Per germline, CDR1 MNHEY and CDR2 SVGAGI. The length of the CDR3 is 14 residues. V trimming: 6 bases; J trimming: 9 bases; junction bases outside the gene matches: 4. CDR3 nucleotides: TGTGCCAGCAGGCCGGGACTAGCGGGAGGCACGCAGTATTTT. The encoded protein is CASRPGLAGGTQYF.

This clone was seen a few times. This rearrangement joins TRBV30 to TRBJ1-2; no reliable D call. The CDR3 contains 12 residues. V shed 0 bases and J shed 4 bases, with 6 bases lying between them. CDR1 and CDR2 from the germline V gene are GTSNPN and SVGIG (reference sequence). Written as DNA, the CDR3 is TGTGCCTGGAGTGTAATCCGCTATGGCTACACCTTC. Its protein product is CAWSVIRYGYTF.

The V gene is TRBV5-1, the J gene TRBJ2-5; D might be TRBD2 (5 bases). The J call is doubtful: the DNA matches TRBJ2-7 better. The CDR3 spans 14 residues. Germline CDR1 SGHRS, CDR2 YFSETQ. In DNA form, the CDR3 reads TGCGCCAGCAGTTTCACTAGTTCCGCCTACGAGCAGTACTTC. Its translation: CASSFTSSAYEQYF.

V is TRBV9 and J is TRBJ1-6, with TRBD1 as a possible D gene (5 bases). The V and J ends lost 4 bases and 8 bases respectively, with 16 bases between them. Per the germline V gene, CDR1 is SGDLS and CDR2 is YYNGEE. CDR3 size: 15 residues. Here the CDR3 DNA reads TGTGCCAGCAGCCTTTCTGGGGCTGGGGATTCACCCCTCCACTTT. Translation gives CASSLSGAGDSPLHF. Full variable domain (outside the CDR3, taken from reference TRBV9 and TRBJ1-6): DSGVTQTPKHLITATGQRVTLRCSPRSGDLSVYWYQQSLDQGLQFLIQYYNGEERAKGNILERFSAQQFPDLHSELNLSSLELGDSALYFCASSLSGAGDSPLHFGNGTRLTVT.

This chain uses TRBV7-9 with TRBJ2-2; maybe TRBD2 (5 bases). The CDR3 runs to 13 residues. Germline V CDR1 and CDR2: SEHNR, FQNEAQ (reference sequence). Deletions cut 5 bases from V and 5 bases from J, with 9 bases between. The CDR3 nucleotides are TGTGCCAGCAGCCCAGACTATACCGGGGAGCTGTTTTTT. Its translation: CASSPDYTGELFF.

This chain links TRBV28 with TRBJ2-2, with 7 bases lining up with TRBD1. J gave up 2 bases and V 3 bases, and 6 bases lay outside the gene matches. Germline V gives CDR1 MDHEN, CDR2 SYDVKM. The CDR3 covers 16 residues. The chain's CDR3 is CASSFTWDRNTGELFF. As DNA, the CDR3 is TGTGCCAGCAGTTTCACGTGGGACAGAAACACCGGGGAGCTGTTTTTT.

The V gene is TRBV19, the J gene TRBJ1-1; TRBD1 aligns across 7 bases. This CDR3 has 14 residues. V shed 7 bases and J 4 bases; nucleotides not matched to a gene: 9. Per the germline V gene, CDR1 is LNHDA and CDR2 is SQIVND (reference sequence). Here the CDR3 reads CASKRNPGGTEAFF. The DNA of the CDR3 is TGTGCCAGTAAGAGAAACCCAGGGGGCACTGAAGCTTTCTTT.

This clone appeared a single time. V and J are TRBV9 and TRBJ2-2; 8 nucleotides match TRBD2. V was clipped by 0 bases and J by 5 bases; unmatched bases: 15. The CDR3 consists of 19 residues. Germline V gene lookup returns CDR1 SGDLS and CDR2 YYNGEE. For the CDR3, the DNA is TGTGCCAGCAGCGTAGATGTGGTCGGGAGGGCCCCGGGGACCGGGGAGCTGTTTTTT. Protein product: CASSVDVVGRAPGTGELFF.

V is TRBV7-8 and J is TRBJ2-6; 8 nucleotides line up with TRBD2. The CDR3 runs 17 residues. Unmatched junction bases numbered 6, after V lost 5 bases and J lost 0 bases. The germline V gene has CDR1 SGHVS and CDR2 FQNEAQ. CDR3 sequence: CASSPSGGPSGANVLTF. The DNA for the CDR3 is TGTGCCAGCAGCCCAAGCGGGGGCCCCTCTGGGGCCAACGTCCTGACTTTC.

The V gene is TRBV9, the J gene TRBJ2-3; 11 bases are a match to TRBD2. V was clipped by 4 bases and J by 4 bases; unmatched bases: 11. The CDR3 totals 17 residues. Germline assignment: CDR1 SGDLS and CDR2 YYNGEE. CDR3 coding DNA: TGTGCCAGCAGCATCCAACTAGCGGGAGTTGGTGCAGATACGCAGTATTTT. It specifies CASSIQLAGVGADTQYF.

The chain employs TRBV7-8 and TRBJ2-6; TRBD1 matches 7 bases. J gave up 0 bases and V 3 bases, and 8 bases lay outside the gene matches. The CDR3 sequence is 18 residues long. The germline gives CDR1 SGHVS, CDR2 FQNEAQ. The CDR3 sequence: CASSFSTGPPSGANVLTF. DNA of the CDR3: TGTGCCAGCAGCTTTTCGACAGGGCCCCCCTCTGGGGCCAACGTCCTGACTTTC.

This clone was seen a few times. The rearrangement uses TRBV9 and TRBJ1-6; the match to TRBD1 covers 7 bases. Germline V gives CDR1 SGDLS, CDR2 YYNGEE. Trimming took 3 bases from V and 3 from J; bases not matched to a gene: 3. The CDR3 covers 15 residues. The CDR3 reads CASSGQGLYNSPLHF. CDR3 DNA: TGTGCCAGCAGCGGACAGGGCCTCTATAATTCACCCCTCCACTTT.

V and J are TRBV30 and TRBJ1-4, with 7 positions matching TRBD1. V trimming: 2 bases; J trimming: 6 bases; junction bases outside the gene matches: 6. CDR1 GTSNPN and CDR2 SVGIG come from the germline V gene (reference sequence). The CDR3 sequence is 14 residues long. The CDR3 loop reads CAWSHGTVYEKLFF. The CDR3 DNA is TGTGCCTGGAGTCATGGGACAGTGTATGAAAAACTGTTTTTT.

J is TRBJ1-2 and V is TRBV7-8; tentative D call: TRBD1 (6 bases). The germline gives CDR1 SGHVS, CDR2 FQNEAQ. This CDR3 is 15 amino acids long. V lost 2 bases and J 4 bases, leaving 14 bases between the germline ends. The CDR3 nucleotides are TGTGCCAGCAGCTTACGGGCAGGGGTCGGCTATGGCTACACCTTC. This encodes CASSLRAGVGYGYTF.